The 26 T cell receptor beta chains reported below all come from one sample, sequenced in a study of cytomegalovirus exposure and HLA in healthy donors. PCR primers comprised 60 Vbeta and 13 Jbeta primers. TCRdb's table, derived via immunoSEQ multiplex PCR, lists solely in-frame clones and lacks some. Of about 110,000 clones listed, less than 80% were seen once; the top ten hold 2.2%. Source material: PBMCs. All receptors come from a woman aged 25 to 39 in good health and CMV-seronegative.

This chain links TRBV7-9 with TRBJ2-5; 7 bases agree with TRBD1. There are 16 residues in the CDR3. Germline trimming cut 1 base from V and 5 bases from J; bases unmatched to any gene: 10. The V gene's germline CDR1 is SEHNR and CDR2 FQNEAQ (reference sequence). This CDR3 is CASSLGTGAGQETQYF. CDR3 sequence (DNA): TGTGCCAGCAGCTTAGGGACAGGCGCCGGGCAGGAGACCCAGTACTTC.

V usage is TRBV5-1 and J usage is TRBJ2-3; D is unresolved. The CDR3 has 14 residues. The V end was cut by 4 bases, the J end by 0 bases, with 9 bases between. Germline CDR1 reads SGHRS; CDR2 reads YFSETQ. CDR3 amino acids: CASSTVTSTDTQYF. CDR3 bases: TGCGCCAGCAGCACGGTAACTAGCACAGATACGCAGTATTTT.

V and J are TRBV7-3 and TRBJ2-7, with D tentatively TRBD2 (6 bases). CDR3 length: 15 amino acids. Trimming pared 0 bases from V and 1 base from J, leaving 10 bases between. Germline-derived CDR1 and CDR2 are SGHTA and FQGTGA. The CDR3 bases are TGTGCCAGCAGCTTAACCCCCGGGAGTTCCTACGAGCAGTACTTC. Encoded protein: CASSLTPGSSYEQYF.

CDR3 residues: CASSLSPSGAYNEQFF. CDR3 in DNA: TGCGCCAGCAGCTTGTCTCCTAGCGGGGCCTACAATGAGCAGTTCTTC. The V and J genes are TRBV5-1 and TRBJ2-1; 9 nucleotides align to TRBD2. The V and J ends lost 1 base and 2 bases, in that order; junction bases with no gene match: 4. In germline, CDR1 is SGHRS, CDR2 YFSETQ. This CDR3 is built from 16 residues.

The rearrangement links TRBV6-6 to TRBJ1-1; D is perhaps TRBD1 (5 bases). CDR1 is MNHNY and CDR2 is SVGAGI in the germline V gene (reference sequence). V dropped 7 bases and J dropped 1 base, with 10 bases sitting between them. The CDR3 runs 13 residues. The CDR3 protein is CASIWGRNTEAFF. Here the CDR3 DNA reads TGTGCCAGCATTTGGGGCAGGAACACTGAAGCTTTCTTT.

DNA for the CDR3: TGTGCCAGCAGCTTGCGGTTACAGGGGTCCCAAGAGACCCAGTACTTC. It is translated as CASSLRLQGSQETQYF. The chain uses TRBV5-6 and TRBJ2-5, with 7 bases lining up with TRBD1. The CDR3 extends over 16 amino acids. J was trimmed by 1 base and V by 1 base; bases with no gene match: 7. Germline lookup yields CDR1 SGHDT and CDR2 YYEEEE.

This sequence joins TRBV18 and TRBJ2-7, with a possible D match to TRBD1 (6 bases). CDR3 length: 15 amino acids. Germline V CDR1 and CDR2: KGHSH, LQKENI. Trimming stripped 4 bases from V and 1 base from J, with 14 bases between. This chain's CDR3 is CASSLSRDTSYEQYF. The CDR3, as DNA: TGTGCCAGCTCACTGAGCCGGGACACATCCTACGAGCAGTACTTC.

This chain uses TRBV5-5 with TRBJ2-3, with D possibly TRBD2 on 5 matching bases. Trimming removed 0 bases at V and 4 bases at J, with 12 bases between. The CDR3 spans 15 residues. CDR1 SGHKS and CDR2 YYEKEE come from the germline V gene (reference sequence). CDR3 sequence (DNA): TGTGCCAGCAGCTTGGAAGGCGGGCGGGCAGATACGCAGTATTTT. Protein sequence: CASSLEGGRADTQYF.

The CDR3 DNA sequence: TGTGCCAGCAGTGACTTTGGAGTCAATGAGCAGTTCTTC. Protein product: CASSDFGVNEQFF. This chain links TRBV6-1 with TRBJ2-1; D is undetermined. The CDR3 consists of 13 residues. Germline V gene sequence: CDR1 MNHNS, CDR2 SASEGT. The germline V and J ends were trimmed by 3 bases and 6 bases, with 9 bases remaining between them.

The chain carries TRBV7-9 and TRBJ2-7; TRBD2 matches at 7 bases. Trimming took 5 bases from V and 4 from J; bases not matched to a gene: 5. Germline CDR1 is SEHNR and CDR2 is FQNEAQ (reference sequence). This CDR3 contains 13 residues. CDR3 bases: TGTGCCAGCAGCCCCCTCGGGAGGTACGAGCAGTACTTC. It is translated as CASSPLGRYEQYF.

V gene TRBV2 combines with J gene TRBJ1-1; 8 nucleotides line up with TRBD1. J lost 0 bases, V lost 6 bases, and 3 bases had no gene match. The CDR3 has 14 amino acids. Germline V gene lookup returns CDR1 SNHLY and CDR2 FYNNEI. The CDR3 sequence is CASRTTGVNTEAFF. In nucleotides, the CDR3 is TGTGCCAGCAGGACGACAGGGGTGAACACTGAAGCTTTCTTT.

The chain is built from TRBV9 and TRBJ1-6; 8 positions agree with TRBD1. Looked up from germline, CDR1 is SGDLS and CDR2 is YYNGEE. Trimming removed 4 bases from V and 9 bases from J; junction bases left unmatched: 6. The CDR3 runs 14 residues. CDR3 nucleotide sequence: TGTGCCAGCAGCCTAGGGACAGGAGTTTCACCCCTCCACTTT. Its translation: CASSLGTGVSPLHF.

V gene TRBV10-1 combines with J gene TRBJ2-1; TRBD1 matches at 7 bases. The CDR3 contains 12 residues. Germline CDR1 is WNHNN and CDR2 is SYGVQD (reference sequence). The V segment lost 3 bases and the J segment 10 bases; nucleotides outside the gene matches: 3. The CDR3: CASSEGTAEQFF. CDR3 bases: TGCGCCAGCAGTGAAGGGACAGCAGAGCAGTTCTTC.

This chain links TRBV13 with TRBJ2-7; D might be TRBD1 (5 bases). CDR1 is PRHDT, CDR2 FYEKMQ, per germline (reference sequence). The CDR3 runs to 13 residues. Trimming shortened V by 1 base and J by 6 bases, and 10 bases separated the two germline ends. The CDR3 DNA reads TGTGCCAGCAGCTTAGTACAGGACGGCGAGCAGTACTTC. Encoded protein: CASSLVQDGEQYF.

J is TRBJ2-3 and V is TRBV28; D might be TRBD1 (5 bases). With 8 bases removed from V and 0 bases from J, the gap between germline ends came to 6 bases. Germline-derived CDR1 and CDR2 are MDHEN and SYDVKM. The CDR3 has 12 residues. For the CDR3, the DNA is TGTGCCAGCCGACAGAGCACAGATACGCAGTATTTT. This sequence encodes CASRQSTDTQYF.

V usage is TRBV18 and J usage is TRBJ1-5; 7 nucleotides align to TRBD1. The germline CDR1 and CDR2 sequences are KGHSH and LQKENI. CDR3 length: 19 residues. Trimming took 2 bases from V and 0 from J; bases not matched to a gene: 13. CDR3 sequence reads: CASSPGRAGGMYSNQPQHF. The DNA of the CDR3 is TGTGCCAGCTCACCAGGGCGGGCAGGGGGGATGTATAGCAATCAGCCCCAGCATTTT. Full variable domain (missing parts from reference TRBV18 and TRBJ1-5): NAGVMQNPRHLVRRRGQEARLRCSPMKGHSHVYWYRQLPEEGLKFMVYLQKENIIDESGMPKERFSAEFPKEGPSILRIQQVVRGDSAAYFCASSPGRAGGMYSNQPQHFGDGTRLSIL.

This clone turned up a few times. This sequence joins TRBV5-1 and TRBJ1-1; a weak D match, TRBD1 (5 bases). The CDR3 covers 13 residues. Trimming pared 4 bases from V and 1 base from J, leaving 8 bases between. Germline V gene lookup returns CDR1 SGHRS and CDR2 YFSETQ. CDR3 nucleotides: TGCGCCAGCAGCCCCGGACAGAACACTGAAGCTTTCTTT. Amino acid sequence: CASSPGQNTEAFF. Full variable domain (missing parts from reference TRBV5-1 and TRBJ1-1): KAGVTQTPRYLIKTRGQQVTLSCSPISGHRSVSWYQQTPGQGLQFLFEYFSETQRNKGNFPGRFSGRQFSNSRSEMNVSTLELGDSALYLCASSPGQNTEAFFGQGTRLTVV.

The chain combines TRBV19 with TRBJ2-7; D uncertain. The CDR3 extends over 15 amino acids. Germline V gives CDR1 LNHDA, CDR2 SQIVND (reference sequence). Trimming took 6 bases from V and 0 from J, leaving 15 bases between them. CDR3 in DNA: TGTGCCAGTAGCTACGGAGATATGAGCTCCTACGAGCAGTACTTC. This translates into CASSYGDMSSYEQYF.

This clone was counted a few times. The chain joins TRBV7-2 to TRBJ1-5, with D uncertain. The CDR3 runs to 14 residues. Germline V gene data show CDR1 as SGHTA and CDR2 as FQGNSA. Trimming pared 4 bases from V and 2 bases from J, leaving 9 bases between. The DNA for the CDR3 is TGTGCCAGCAGCTCTGAAGAGGGCAATCAGCCCCAGCATTTT. Residues: CASSSEEGNQPQHF. Variable domain in full (rest from reference TRBV7-2 and TRBJ1-5): GAGVSQSPSNKVTEKGKDVELRCDPISGHTALYWYRQSLGQGLEFLIYFQGNSAPDKSGLPSDRFSAERTGGSVSTLTIQRTQQEDSAVYLCASSSEEGNQPQHFGDGTRLSIL.

This rearrangement joins TRBV5-4 to TRBJ2-1; 10 nucleotides align to TRBD2. Germline CDR1 and CDR2: SGHNT and YYREEE (reference sequence). This CDR3 region has 16 residues. The junction had 7 bases not matched to a gene; V was cut back by 2 bases and J by 5 bases. For the CDR3, the DNA is TGTGCCAGCAGCTTCCTCGGACTAGCGGCAGACAATGAGCAGTTCTTC. This translates into CASSFLGLAADNEQFF.

This chain's CDR3 is CASSQIPTSDYEQYF. DNA of the CDR3: TGCGCCAGCAGCCAAATTCCAACTAGCGATTACGAGCAGTACTTC. The chain is built from TRBV4-1 and TRBJ2-7, with 7 bases lining up with TRBD2. Germline V gives CDR1 MGHRA, CDR2 YSYEKL. The CDR3 is 15 residues long. J gave up 4 bases and V 2 bases, and 8 bases lay outside the gene matches.

The chain recombines TRBV20-1 with TRBJ1-5, with no clear D. Trimming cost V 3 bases and J 5 bases, with 5 bases left between them. The CDR3 sequence is 11 residues long. Germline values: CDR1 DFQATT, CDR2 SNEGSKA (reference sequence). CDR3 residues: CSASQDQPQHF. The CDR3 nucleotides are TGCAGTGCTAGTCAGGATCAGCCCCAGCATTTT.

The gene calls are TRBV11-2 and TRBJ2-5, with TRBD2 matching 7 bases. After removal of 5 bases from V and 5 bases from J, the junction contained 5 bases not matched to a gene. This CDR3 is built from 13 residues. Germline CDR1 and CDR2: SGHAT and FQNNGV. Here the CDR3 reads CASSRTGGETQYF. CDR3 nucleotides: TGTGCCAGCAGCCGGACCGGGGGGGAGACCCAGTACTTC. The variable domain in full, completed from reference TRBV11-2 and TRBJ2-5, reads EAGVAQSPRYKIIEKRQSVAFWCNPISGHATLYWYQQILGQGPKLLIQFQNNGVVDDSQLPKDRFSAERLKGVDSTLKIQPAKLEDSAVYLCASSRTGGETQYFGPGTRLLVL.

The chain is built from TRBV6-5 and TRBJ1-2; TRBD1 agrees at 7 bases. Trimming cost V 2 bases and J 6 bases; bases outside gene matches: 3. The CDR3 loop spans 13 amino acids. The V gene's germline CDR1 is MNHEY and CDR2 SVGAGI. Written as DNA, the CDR3 is TGTGCCAGCAGTTACGGGACAGTAGATGGCTACACCTTC. Translating it yields CASSYGTVDGYTF.

The chain uses TRBV27 and TRBJ2-1; tentatively, D is TRBD2 (7 bases). This CDR3 contains 16 residues. V was clipped by 1 base and J by 6 bases, with 16 bases between them. Germline lookup yields CDR1 MNHEY and CDR2 SMNVEV (reference sequence). The CDR3 here is CASSLLGGAEANEQFF. CDR3 DNA: TGTGCCAGCAGTTTATTGGGGGGGGCTGAGGCCAATGAGCAGTTCTTC.

This chain connects TRBV2 to TRBJ1-1; TRBD1 is a possible D gene (6 bases). Trimming pared 7 bases from V and 10 bases from J, leaving 19 bases between. The CDR3 covers 13 residues. CDR1 SNHLY and CDR2 FYNNEI come from the germline V gene. The CDR3 spells CASTRQVVRLAFF. The CDR3 DNA sequence: TGTGCCAGCACCAGACAGGTTGTAAGGTTAGCTTTCTTT.